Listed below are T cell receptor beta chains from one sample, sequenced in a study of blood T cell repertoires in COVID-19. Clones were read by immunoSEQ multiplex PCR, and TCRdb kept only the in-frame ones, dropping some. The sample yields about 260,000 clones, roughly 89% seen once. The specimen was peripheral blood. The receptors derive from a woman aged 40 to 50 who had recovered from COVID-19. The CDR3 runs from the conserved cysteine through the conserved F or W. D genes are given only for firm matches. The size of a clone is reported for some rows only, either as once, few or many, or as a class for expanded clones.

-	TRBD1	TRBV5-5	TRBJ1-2	CASSFATGGIYGYTF	TGTGCCAGCAGCTTCGCGACAGGGGGAATCTATGGCTACACCTTC
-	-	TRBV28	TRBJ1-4	CASIPTTTNEKLFF	TGTGCCAGCATCCCCACAACAACTAATGAAAAACTGTTTTTT
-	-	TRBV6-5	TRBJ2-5	CASRSFQEVGTQYF	TGTGCCAGCAGATCCTTCCAGGAGGTTGGGACCCAGTACTTC
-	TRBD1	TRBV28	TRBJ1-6	CASTPGQVNSPLHF	TGTGCCAGCACCCCGGGACAGGTTAATTCACCCCTCCACTTT
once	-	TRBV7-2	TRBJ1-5	CASSSRDYQPQHF	TGTGCCAGCAGCTCACGGGATTATCAGCCCCAGCATTTT
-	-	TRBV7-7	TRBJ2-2	CASSPVGGGPAGELFF	TGTGCCAGCAGCCCCGTTGGGGGGGGGCCGGCCGGGGAGCTGTTTTTT
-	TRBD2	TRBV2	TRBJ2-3	CASSGFLAGGNTDTQYF	TGTGCCAGCAGTGGATTTTTGGCGGGGGGTAACACAGATACGCAGTATTTT
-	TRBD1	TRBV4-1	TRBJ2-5	CASSQMQQGGTKTQYF	TGCGCCAGCAGCCAGATGCAGCAAGGGGGCACCAAGACCCAGTACTTC
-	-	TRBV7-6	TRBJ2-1	CASSLFWSSYNEQFF	TGTGCCAGCAGCTTATTTTGGAGCTCCTACAATGAGCAGTTCTTC
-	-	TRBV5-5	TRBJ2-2	CASSGRTGMELFF	TGTGCCAGCAGCGGACGGACGGGGATGGAGCTGTTTTTT
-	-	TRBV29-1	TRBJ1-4	CSVRRGNEKLFF	TGCAGCGTCCGACGGGGAAATGAAAAACTGTTTTTT
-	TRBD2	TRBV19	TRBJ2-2	CASKSGVYTGELFF	TGTGCCAGTAAAAGCGGGGTGTACACCGGGGAGCTGTTTTTT
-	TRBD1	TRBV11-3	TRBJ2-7	CASSKGQGRGYEQYF	TGTGCCAGCAGCAAGGGACAGGGGAGGGGTTACGAGCAGTACTTC
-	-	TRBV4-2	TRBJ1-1	CASSQDLLTNTEAFF	TGTGCCAGCAGCCAAGACCTACTCACGAACACTGAAGCTTTCTTT
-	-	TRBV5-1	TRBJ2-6	CASSQGPSGANVLTF	TGCGCCAGCAGTCAGGGGCCCTCTGGGGCCAACGTCCTGACTTTC
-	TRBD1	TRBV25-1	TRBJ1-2	CASSDDRGKGGYGYTF	TGTGCCAGCAGTGATGACAGGGGCAAGGGAGGTTATGGCTACACCTTC
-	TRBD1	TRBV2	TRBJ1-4	CASNAGTGAATNEKLFF	TGTGCCAGTAATGCCGGGACAGGGGCAGCAACTAATGAAAAACTGTTTTTT
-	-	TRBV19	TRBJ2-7	CASSIEGTGIYEQYF	TGTGCCAGTAGTATAGAAGGAACAGGAATCTACGAGCAGTACTTC
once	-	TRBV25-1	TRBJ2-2	CASSEFYGSLELFF	TGTGCCAGCAGTGAATTTTACGGTTCCTTGGAGCTGTTTTTT
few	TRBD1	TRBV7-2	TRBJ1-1	CASSLRTQGIEAFF	TGTGCCAGCAGCCTAAGAACACAGGGGATTGAAGCTTTCTTT
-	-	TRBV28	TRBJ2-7	CASSLPTGYEQYF	TGTGCCAGCAGTTTACCGACAGGCTACGAGCAGTACTTC
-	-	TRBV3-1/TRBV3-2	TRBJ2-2	CASSQGGRGNTGELFF	TGTGCCAGCAGCCAAGGGGGCAGGGGGAACACCGGGGAGCTGTTTTTT
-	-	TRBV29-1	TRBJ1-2	CSVESGSGYGYTF	TGCAGCGTTGAAAGCGGGTCCGGGTATGGCTACACCTTC
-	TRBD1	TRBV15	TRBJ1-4	CATSTGTVEGREKLFF	TGTGCCACCAGCACAGGGACAGTTGAAGGCCGTGAAAAACTGTTTTTT
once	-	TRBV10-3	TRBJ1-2	CAISESLGTSDNYGYTF	TGTGCCATCAGTGAGTCCCTGGGGACAAGTGATAACTATGGCTACACCTTC
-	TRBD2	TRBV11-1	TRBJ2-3	CASSPRLAGVDTQYF	TGTGCCAGCAGCCCGCGACTAGCGGGGGTTGATACGCAGTATTTT
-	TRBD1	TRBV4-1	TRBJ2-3	CASSQKPPTGDTQYF	TGCGCCAGCAGCCAAAAGCCCCCGACAGGGGATACGCAGTATTTT
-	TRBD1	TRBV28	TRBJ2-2	CASRIPGTGLSGELFF	TGTGCCAGCAGAATCCCCGGGACAGGGCTGTCCGGGGAGCTGTTTTTT
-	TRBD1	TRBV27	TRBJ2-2	CASRRDRVNTGELFF	TGTGCCAGCAGGAGGGACAGGGTGAACACCGGGGAGCTGTTTTTT
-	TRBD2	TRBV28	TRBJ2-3	CASFSGDSSTDTQYF	TGTGCCAGTTTTAGCGGGGACTCTAGCACAGATACGCAGTATTTT
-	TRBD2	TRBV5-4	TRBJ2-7	CASSRGLADYYEQYF	TGTGCCAGCAGCCGGGGACTAGCGGATTACTACGAGCAGTACTTC
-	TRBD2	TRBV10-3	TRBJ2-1	CAISESIGAGGGYNEQFF	TGTGCCATCAGTGAGTCGATTGGAGCGGGGGGCGGCTACAATGAGCAGTTCTTC
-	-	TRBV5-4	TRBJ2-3	CASSPTKLTDTQYF	TGTGCCAGCAGCCCGACTAAACTCACAGATACGCAGTATTTT
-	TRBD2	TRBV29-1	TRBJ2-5	CSVQKVASGAEETQYF	TGCAGCGTCCAGAAGGTGGCTAGCGGGGCGGAAGAGACCCAGTACTTC
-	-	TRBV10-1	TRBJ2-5	CASSEHPVGHPRETQYF	TGCGCCAGCAGTGAGCACCCCGTCGGACACCCCCGAGAGACCCAGTACTTC
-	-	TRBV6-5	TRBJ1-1	CASSYSINSLVTEAFF	TGTGCCAGCAGTTACTCGATAAATAGTTTGGTCACTGAAGCTTTCTTT
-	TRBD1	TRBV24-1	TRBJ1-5	CATSDPGTGGNQPQHF	TGTGCCACCAGTGACCCTGGGACAGGGGGAAATCAGCCCCAGCATTTT
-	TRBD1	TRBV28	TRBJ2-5	CASSPRGRGETQYF	TGTGCCAGCAGTCCCAGGGGGCGCGGGGAGACCCAGTACTTC
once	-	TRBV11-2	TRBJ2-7	CASSLIQGSPYEQYF	TGTGCCAGCAGCTTAATCCAGGGGAGTCCCTACGAGCAGTACTTC
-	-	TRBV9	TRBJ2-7	CASSVDARYEQYF	TGTGCCAGCAGCGTAGACGCGCGCTACGAGCAGTACTTC
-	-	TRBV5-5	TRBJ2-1	CASSLDPSSYNEQFF	TGTGCCAGCAGTCTAGACCCGAGCTCCTACAATGAGCAGTTCTTC
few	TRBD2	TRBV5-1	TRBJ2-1	CASSSGGSTYNEQFF	TGCGCCAGCAGCTCGGGAGGGTCTACCTACAATGAGCAGTTCTTC